This TCR beta chain emerged from a study of patients and donors after allogeneic stem cell transplantation. CDR1 is SEHNR and CDR2 is FQNEAQ in the germline V gene (reference sequence). V was clipped by 3 bases and J by 8 bases; unmatched bases: 3. The CDR3 is made up of 13 amino acids. TCRdb re-analysed the RT-PCR reads in MiXCR, keeping a single row per CDR3 protein. The sample gives approximately 140,000 distinct CDR3 sequences, roughly two fifths of which show up once; roughly 50% is in the top ten. The rearrangement uses TRBV7-9 and TRBJ1-5; 8 bases line up with TRBD1. The TCR comes from a human donor who was either an allogeneic HSCT recipient or a stem cell or donor lymphocyte infusion donor (not recorded which). It is not recorded whose cells these are; they may come from a transplant donor. The sample taken for sequencing was blood, either unsorted or a sorted T cell fraction (not recorded which). This chain's CDR3 is CASSFAGGEPQHF. The CDR3 DNA reads TGTGCCAGCAGCTTCGCAGGGGGCGAGCCCCAGCATTTT.